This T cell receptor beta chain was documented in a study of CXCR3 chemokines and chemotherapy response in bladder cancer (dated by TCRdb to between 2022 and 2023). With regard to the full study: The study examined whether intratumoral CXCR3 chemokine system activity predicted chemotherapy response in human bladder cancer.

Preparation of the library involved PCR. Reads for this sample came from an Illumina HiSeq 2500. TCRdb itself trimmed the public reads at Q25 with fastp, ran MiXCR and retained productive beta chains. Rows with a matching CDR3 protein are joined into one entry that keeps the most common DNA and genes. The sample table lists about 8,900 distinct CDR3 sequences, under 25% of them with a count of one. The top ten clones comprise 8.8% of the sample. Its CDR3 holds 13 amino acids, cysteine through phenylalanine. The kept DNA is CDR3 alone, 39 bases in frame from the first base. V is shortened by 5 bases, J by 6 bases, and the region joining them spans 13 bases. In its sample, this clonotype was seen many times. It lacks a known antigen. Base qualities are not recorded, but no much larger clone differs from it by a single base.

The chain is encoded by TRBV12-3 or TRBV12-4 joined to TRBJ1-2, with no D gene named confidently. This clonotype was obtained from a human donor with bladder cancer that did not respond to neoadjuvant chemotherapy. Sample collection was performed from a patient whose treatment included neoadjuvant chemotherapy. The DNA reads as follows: TGTGCCAGCAGTCTAGATACTCGAGATGGCTACACCTTC. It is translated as CASSLDTRDGYTF.